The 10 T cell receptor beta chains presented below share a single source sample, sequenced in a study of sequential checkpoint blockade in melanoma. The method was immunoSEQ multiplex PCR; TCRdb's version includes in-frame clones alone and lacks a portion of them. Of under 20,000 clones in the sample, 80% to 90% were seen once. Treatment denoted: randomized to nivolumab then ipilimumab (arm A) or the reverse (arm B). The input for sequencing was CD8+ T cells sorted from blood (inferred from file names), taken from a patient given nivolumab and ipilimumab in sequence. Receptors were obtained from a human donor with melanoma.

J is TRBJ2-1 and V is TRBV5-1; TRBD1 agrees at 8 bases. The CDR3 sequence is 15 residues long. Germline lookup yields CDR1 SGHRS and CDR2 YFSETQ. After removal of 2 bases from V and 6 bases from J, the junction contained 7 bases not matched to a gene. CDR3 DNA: TGCGCCAGCAGCTTCTGGCCCGGGACAGGCAATGAGCAGTTCTTC. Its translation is CASSFWPGTGNEQFF.

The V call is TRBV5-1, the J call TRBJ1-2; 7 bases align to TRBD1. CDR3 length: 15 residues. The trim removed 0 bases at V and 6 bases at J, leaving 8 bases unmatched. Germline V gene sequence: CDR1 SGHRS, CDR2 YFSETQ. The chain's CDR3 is CASSLDYRGVNGYTF. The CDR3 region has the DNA TGCGCCAGCAGCTTGGATTACAGGGGAGTAAATGGCTACACCTTC.

The CDR3: CAWSPGNSPLHF. CDR3 nucleotide sequence: TGTGCCTGGAGTCCGGGGAATTCACCCCTCCACTTT. The chain employs TRBV30 and TRBJ1-6; D gene uncertain. Germline V gene data show CDR1 as GTSNPN and CDR2 as SVGIG (reference sequence). Deletions cut 2 bases from V and 7 bases from J, with 6 bases between. The CDR3 sequence is 12 residues long.

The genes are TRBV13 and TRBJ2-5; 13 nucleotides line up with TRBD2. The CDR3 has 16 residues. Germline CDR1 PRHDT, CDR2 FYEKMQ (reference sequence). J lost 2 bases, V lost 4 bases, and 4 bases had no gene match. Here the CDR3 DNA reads TGTGCCAGCAGCTCTGCGACTAGCGGGGGGCAAGAGACCCAGTACTTC. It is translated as CASSSATSGGQETQYF.

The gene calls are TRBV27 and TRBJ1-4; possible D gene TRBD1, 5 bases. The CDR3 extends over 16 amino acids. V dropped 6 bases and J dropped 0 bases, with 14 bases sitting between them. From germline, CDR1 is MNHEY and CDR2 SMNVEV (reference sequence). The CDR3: CASSRRWGSTNEKLFF. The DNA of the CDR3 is TGTGCCAGCAGCCGCAGGTGGGGCTCAACTAATGAAAAACTGTTTTTT.

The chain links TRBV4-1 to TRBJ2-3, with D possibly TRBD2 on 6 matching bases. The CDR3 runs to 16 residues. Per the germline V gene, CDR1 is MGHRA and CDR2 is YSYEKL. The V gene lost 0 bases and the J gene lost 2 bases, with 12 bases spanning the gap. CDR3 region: CASSQERDWSTDTQYF. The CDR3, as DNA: TGCGCCAGCAGCCAAGAAAGGGACTGGTCCACAGATACGCAGTATTTT.

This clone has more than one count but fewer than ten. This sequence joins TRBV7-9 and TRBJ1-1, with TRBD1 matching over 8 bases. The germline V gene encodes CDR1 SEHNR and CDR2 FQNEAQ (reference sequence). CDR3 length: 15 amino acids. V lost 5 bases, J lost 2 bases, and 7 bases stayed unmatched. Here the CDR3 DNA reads TGTGCCAGCAGCGGAAGGACAGGGACAAACACTGAAGCTTTCTTT. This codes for CASSGRTGTNTEAFF.

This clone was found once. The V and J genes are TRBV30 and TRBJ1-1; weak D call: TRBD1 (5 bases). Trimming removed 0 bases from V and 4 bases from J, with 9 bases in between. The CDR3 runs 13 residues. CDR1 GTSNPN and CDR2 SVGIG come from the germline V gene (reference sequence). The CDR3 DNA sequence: TGTGCCTGGAGTGTGCAGGGCTCCACTGAAGCTTTCTTT. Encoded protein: CAWSVQGSTEAFF.

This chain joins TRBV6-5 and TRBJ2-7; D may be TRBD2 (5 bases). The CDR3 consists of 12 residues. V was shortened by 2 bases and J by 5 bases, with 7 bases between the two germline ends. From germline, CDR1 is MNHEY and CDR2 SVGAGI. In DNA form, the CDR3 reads TGTGCCAGCAGTTACGCCGGGGACGAGCAGTACTTC. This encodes CASSYAGDEQYF.

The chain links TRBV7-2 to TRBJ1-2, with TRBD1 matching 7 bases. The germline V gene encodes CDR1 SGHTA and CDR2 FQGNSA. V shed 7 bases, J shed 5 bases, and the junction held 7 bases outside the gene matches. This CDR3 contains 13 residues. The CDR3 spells CASNKDRDYGYTF. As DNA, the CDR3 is TGTGCCAGCAATAAAGACAGGGATTATGGCTACACCTTC.